The 5 T cell receptor beta chains below all came from one sample that was sequenced in a study of identifying expanded T cells in peripheral blood. Only in-frame clones appear in the TCRdb table, and some are missing; sequencing was by immunoSEQ multiplex PCR. The profile shows about 110,000 clones, roughly nine tenths of them singletons. The sequencing sample was made of blood. Receptor source: a person aged 18 to 75 in good health.

This clone was counted once. The chain is built from TRBV19 and TRBJ2-1; the D gene is possibly TRBD2 (5 bases). Trimming stripped 8 bases from V and 7 bases from J, with 12 bases between. The CDR3 sequence is 12 residues long. From germline, CDR1 is LNHDA and CDR2 SQIVND (reference sequence). In nucleotides, the CDR3 is TGTGCCAGTGGAACGCGGAGGAATGAGCAGTTCTTC. Protein sequence: CASGTRRNEQFF.

The chain joins TRBV11-2 to TRBJ1-1, with TRBD1 identical over 8 bases. The trim removed 2 bases at V and 1 base at J, leaving 6 bases unmatched. The germline gives CDR1 SGHAT, CDR2 FQNNGV. The CDR3 has 16 amino acids. CDR3 sequence reads: CASSLSRGQGNTEAFF. The CDR3 DNA is TGTGCCAGCAGCTTAAGTCGAGGACAGGGGAACACTGAAGCTTTCTTT. The variable domain in full, completed from reference TRBV11-2 and TRBJ1-1, reads EAGVAQSPRYKIIEKRQSVAFWCNPISGHATLYWYQQILGQGPKLLIQFQNNGVVDDSQLPKDRFSAERLKGVDSTLKIQPAKLEDSAVYLCASSLSRGQGNTEAFFGQGTRLTVV.

This clone was detected only once. V usage is TRBV5-4 and J usage is TRBJ1-5; D is perhaps TRBD1 (5 bases). There are 16 residues in the CDR3. Germline V gene data show CDR1 as SGHNT and CDR2 as YYREEE (reference sequence). With 1 base removed from V and 0 bases from J, the gap between germline ends came to 11 bases. This CDR3 is CASSLQGGGSNQPQHF. The CDR3 coding sequence is TGTGCCAGCAGCTTGCAGGGTGGGGGTAGCAATCAGCCCCAGCATTTT.

The chain is built from TRBV5-1 and TRBJ2-2; 7 bases agree with TRBD2. CDR3 length: 15 amino acids. J was trimmed by 5 bases and V by 0 bases; bases with no gene match: 4. Per the germline V gene, CDR1 is SGHRS and CDR2 is YFSETQ. CDR3 nucleotide sequence: TGCGCCAGCAGCTTGGCCGGGGGGAGGACCGGGGAGCTGTTTTTT. The encoded protein is CASSLAGGRTGELFF.

This rearrangement joins TRBV28 to TRBJ1-2, with a possible D match to TRBD1 (6 bases). The germline V gene has CDR1 MDHEN and CDR2 SYDVKM. V was trimmed by 3 bases and J by 5 bases, leaving 16 bases between them. This CDR3 has 15 amino acids. The CDR3 spells CASSFVGGVVYGYTF. CDR3 DNA sequence: TGTGCCAGCAGTTTTGTAGGGGGGGTGGTTTATGGCTACACCTTC.